This is a list of T cell receptor beta chains from one sample in a study of cytomegalovirus exposure and HLA in healthy donors. Here immunoSEQ multiplex PCR was the method, and the copy in TCRdb shows in-frame clones only, minus some. The sample consists of fewer than 90,000 clones, about 76% of them appearing once. Sequencing was performed on PBMCs. The receptor source for this set is a man aged 30-40 years in good health and CMV-seropositive. Each CDR3 is given with its conserved first and last residue. D genes are given only for firm matches. The size entry is marked missing in some rows and otherwise reads once, few, many or a size class.

TRBV5-1,TRBJ2-6,few,NA,TGCGCCAGCAGCTTGGGATTTTCGAGCTCTGGGGCCAACGTCCTGACTTTC,CASSLGFSSSGANVLTF
TRBV30,TRBJ1-2,NA,NA,TGTGCCTGGAGTCGCGGGACCTATGGCTACACCTTC,CAWSRGTYGYTF
TRBV9,TRBJ2-3,NA,NA,TGTGCCAGCAGCCGGACTCAATCCACAGATACGCAGTATTTT,CASSRTQSTDTQYF
TRBV2,TRBJ2-5,NA,TRBD2,TGTGCCAGCAGTGATTGGCTAGCGGGGGAAGAGACCCAGTACTTC,CASSDWLAGEETQYF
TRBV28,TRBJ1-5,NA,TRBD1,TGTGCCAGCAATAATAGGGGGCGTTATAGCAATCAGCCCCGGCATTTT,CASNNRGRYSNQPRHF
TRBV6-5,TRBJ1-5,NA,NA,TGTGCCAGCAGTTACGGGGGCAGGAATCAGCCCCAGCATTTT,CASSYGGRNQPQHF
TRBV19,TRBJ2-3,few,NA,TGTGCCAGTCAAGGGGCGGAAGATACGCAGTATTTT,CASQGAEDTQYF
TRBV18,TRBJ2-7,NA,NA,TGTGCCAGCTCACCCCCCCACGGGCGGGTGGACTACGAGCAGTACTTC,CASSPPHGRVDYEQYF
TRBV7-3,TRBJ2-3,NA,NA,TGTGCCAGCAGCAAGACTAGCACAGATACGCAGTATTTT,CASSKTSTDTQYF
TRBV6-5,TRBJ2-7,NA,TRBD2,TGTGCCAGCAAGCTAGCGGGGGGACCGTGGGAGCAGTACTTC,CASKLAGGPWEQYF
TRBV29-1,TRBJ2-1,NA,TRBD2,TGCAGCGTTGAACGACGGCGGGGGGGGATCAATGAGCAGTTCTTC,CSVERRRGGINEQFF
TRBV27,TRBJ1-1,many,TRBD1,TGTGCCAGCAGTTTATCCTCAGGGGGTGGCACTGAAGCTTTCTTT,CASSLSSGGGTEAFF
TRBV11-3,TRBJ2-3,NA,TRBD2,TGTGCCAGCAGCCTAACTAGCGGCACATATACGCAGTATTTT,CASSLTSGTYTQYF
TRBV7-9,TRBJ1-5,NA,TRBD1,TGTGCCAGCAGCGTGGGACAGGGAGGTCAGCCCCAGCATTTT,CASSVGQGGQPQHF
TRBV7-9,TRBJ1-2,NA,TRBD1,TGTGCCAGCAGCTCCCAACGCAAGACAGGGGTCTATGGCTACACCTTC,CASSSQRKTGVYGYTF
TRBV2,TRBJ2-7,NA,TRBD2,TGTGCCAGCAGTGAAGCCCCCCTAGCGGGGCCTAAATTTTCCTACGAGCAGTACTTC,CASSEAPLAGPKFSYEQYF
TRBV5-8,TRBJ1-1,NA,NA,TGTGCCAGCAGCACGGGGTTTTTGGGGGGGATGAACACTGAAGCTTTCTTT,CASSTGFLGGMNTEAFF
TRBV30,TRBJ2-7,once,TRBD1,TGTGCCTGGAGTCATGGACAGGGGGCAAGGACCTACGAGCAGTACTTC,CAWSHGQGARTYEQYF
TRBV14,TRBJ1-1,NA,NA,TGTGCCAGCAGCCAAGGGATTCTCCGGGGGGCAAGAACTGAAGCTTTCTTT,CASSQGILRGARTEAFF
TRBV6-1,TRBJ2-1,NA,NA,TGTGCCAGCAGTGAAGGAGCGGGCCCACCACAGGATGAGCAGTTCTTC,CASSEGAGPPQDEQFF